This TCR beta chain was recorded in a study of cytomegalovirus exposure and HLA in healthy donors. Findings and limits, study-wide: It was taken for granted in presence/absence analyses that sequencing depth across donors was roughly uniform.

Deletions cut 4 bases from V and 2 bases from J, with 24 bases between. Germline V gives CDR1 MGHRA, CDR2 YSYEKL. This CDR3 has 19 amino acids. The PCR used 60 Vbeta and 13 Jbeta primers. TCRdb's table, derived via immunoSEQ multiplex PCR, lists solely in-frame clones and lacks some. The table records 150,000 or so clones, around four fifths of them present only once. On this clone itself: Its target is not known.

The receptor was isolated from a man aged 25 to 40 in good health and CMV-seronegative. Sequenced input: PBMCs. The chain employs TRBV4-1 and TRBJ1-3; a weak D match, TRBD1 (6 bases). CDR3 coding DNA: TGCGCCAGCAGCCTTTCGGGGGGGCCTCTAGACTCAACTGGAAACACCATATATTTT. It codes for CASSLSGGPLDSTGNTIYF.